The next 24 T cell receptor beta chains were all read from a single sample in a study of blood T cell repertoires in COVID-19. Profiled with immunoSEQ multiplex PCR; TCRdb holds only in-frame clones, not every one. The sample carries about 160,000 clones, 92% recorded once. Input material: peripheral blood. These receptors originate from a man under 40 with COVID-19, enrolled during active disease.

The V gene is TRBV9, the J gene TRBJ2-7; the match to TRBD1 covers 7 bases. The germline CDR1 and CDR2 sequences are SGDLS and YYNGEE. The J segment lost 0 bases and the V segment lost 4 bases, leaving 4 bases of the junction unmatched. The CDR3 extends over 14 amino acids. Here the CDR3 reads CASSLGQPSYEQYF. The CDR3 nucleotides read TGTGCCAGCAGCCTGGGACAGCCCTCCTACGAGCAGTACTTC.

The chain is built from TRBV24-1 and TRBJ1-2; D unclear. This CDR3 contains 13 residues. Trimming pared 1 base from V and 8 bases from J, leaving 10 bases between. Germline values: CDR1 KGHDR, CDR2 SFDVKD. The CDR3 loop reads CATSDFRRGGYTF. CDR3 DNA sequence: TGTGCCACCAGTGATTTTCGCCGGGGAGGCTACACCTTC.

The genes are TRBV3-1 (or the pseudogene TRBV3-2) and TRBJ2-7, with 11 bases identical to TRBD2. The CDR3 sequence is 16 residues long. V lost 4 bases to trimming and J lost 0 bases; unmatched junction nucleotides: 5. Per the germline V gene, CDR1 is LGHDT and CDR2 is YNNKEL (reference sequence). CDR3 loop: CASSRSLAGDSYEQYF. The DNA for the CDR3 is TGTGCCAGCAGCCGATCACTAGCGGGAGACTCCTACGAGCAGTACTTC.

The chain recombines TRBV4-3 with TRBJ2-1, with 7 bases that match TRBD1. The CDR3 runs 17 residues. Germline V gene sequence: CDR1 LGHNA, CDR2 YSLEER. V lost 0 bases to trimming and J lost 3 bases; unmatched junction nucleotides: 8. In DNA, the CDR3 is TGCGCCAGCAGCCAAGAATTGTTTCACAGGGGCTACAATGAGCAGTTCTTC. Its translation is CASSQELFHRGYNEQFF.

The V call is TRBV19, the J call TRBJ2-1; D might be TRBD1 (6 bases). CDR3 length: 14 amino acids. With 5 bases removed from V and 0 bases from J, the gap between germline ends came to 8 bases. Germline V lookup: CDR1 LNHDA, CDR2 SQIVND (reference sequence). The CDR3 region is CASSAQGSYNEQFF. The CDR3 nucleotides read TGTGCCAGTAGTGCACAGGGCTCCTACAATGAGCAGTTCTTC.

This CDR3 is CASSQAWTGGNQPQHF. The CDR3 coding sequence is TGCGCCAGCAGCCAAGCATGGACAGGGGGCAATCAGCCCCAGCATTTT. This chain links TRBV4-3 with TRBJ1-5; TRBD1 agrees at 9 bases. Germline CDR1 and CDR2: LGHNA and YSLEER. Losses at the gene ends were 1 base for V and 2 bases for J; bases not matched to a gene: 3. The CDR3 loop spans 16 amino acids.

The CDR3 here is CASSQLVIQGSTEAFF. CDR3 in DNA: TGTGCCAGCTCACAACTCGTAATCCAGGGGAGCACTGAAGCTTTCTTT. J is TRBJ1-1 and V is TRBV18; D is perhaps TRBD1 (6 bases). Trimming removed 4 bases from V and 4 bases from J, with 19 bases in between. CDR1 and CDR2 from the germline V gene are KGHSH and LQKENI. The CDR3 is made up of 16 amino acids.

The chain joins TRBV2 to TRBJ1-1, with D perhaps matching TRBD1 (6 bases). Deletions cut 3 bases from V and 5 bases from J, with 10 bases between. CDR3 size: 13 residues. Looked up from germline, CDR1 is SNHLY and CDR2 is FYNNEI. The CDR3 spells CASSDHQGTEAFF. The CDR3 bases are TGTGCCAGCAGTGACCACCAGGGGACTGAAGCTTTCTTT.

This sequence joins TRBV7-2 and TRBJ2-3; a weak D match, TRBD1 (5 bases). Germline assignment: CDR1 SGHTA and CDR2 FQGNSA. This CDR3 has 16 residues. Between the trimmed V and J ends, which lost 5 bases and 3 bases, there was a span of 18 bases. DNA of the CDR3: TGTGCCAGCAGCGGGAATGGGGCCATTAGAACAGATACGCAGTATTTT. Its protein is CASSGNGAIRTDTQYF.

V gene TRBV11-2 combines with J gene TRBJ2-3; 7 positions agree with TRBD2. The CDR3 contains 15 residues. Germline trimming cut 5 bases from V and 0 bases from J; bases unmatched to any gene: 5. Germline V gene data show CDR1 as SGHAT and CDR2 as FQNNGV. The CDR3 DNA follows: TGTGCCAGCAGCACGGGGGGACTAAGCACAGATACGCAGTATTTT. It specifies CASSTGGLSTDTQYF.

This rearrangement joins TRBV10-3 to TRBJ1-2; TRBD1 aligns across 8 bases. The CDR3 contains 13 residues. V dropped 7 bases and J dropped 4; count of bases not matched to a gene: 5. Germline V gives CDR1 ENHRY, CDR2 SYGVKD. The CDR3: CAINSDRVYGYTF. CDR3 bases: TGTGCCATCAACTCGGACAGGGTCTATGGCTACACCTTC.

This chain joins TRBV27 and TRBJ2-7; TRBD1 agrees at 9 bases. Germline loops: CDR1 MNHEY, CDR2 SMNVEV (reference sequence). CDR3 length equals 18 residues. Germline trimming cut 0 bases from V and 10 bases from J; bases unmatched to any gene: 19. The DNA for the CDR3 is TGTGCCAGCAGTTTATCGATACACGGGACAGGGAGACCTACGGTCCAGTACTTC. Amino acid sequence: CASSLSIHGTGRPTVQYF.

The rearrangement links TRBV18 to TRBJ1-1; 7 nucleotides align to TRBD1. J lost 1 base, V lost 3 bases, and 2 bases had no gene match. From germline, CDR1 is KGHSH and CDR2 LQKENI. The CDR3 is 14 residues long. The CDR3 DNA follows: TGTGCCAGCTCACCCCGACAGGGGAACACTGAAGCTTTCTTT. Its protein is CASSPRQGNTEAFF.

The chain has TRBV5-1 and TRBJ2-1; TRBD2 aligns across 7 bases. The germline V gene has CDR1 SGHRS and CDR2 YFSETQ. CDR3 length equals 15 residues. The ends lost 5 bases at V and 6 bases at J; junction bases unmatched: 11. The CDR3 nucleotides are TGCGCCAGCAGGTCACTACTAGCGATCCCCAATGAGCAGTTCTTC. Translated, it gives CASRSLLAIPNEQFF.

The chain couples TRBV3-1 (or the pseudogene TRBV3-2) to TRBJ2-3; 7 positions match TRBD2. The CDR3 loop spans 16 amino acids. Germline V gene data show CDR1 as LGHDT and CDR2 as YNNKEL (reference sequence). V gave up 4 bases and J gave up 0 bases; unmatched junction bases: 7. Here the CDR3 DNA reads TGTGCCAGCAGCCCCTTAGCGGGTTCTAGCACAGATACGCAGTATTTT. It translates to CASSPLAGSSTDTQYF.

This clone was found a few times. This chain joins TRBV5-6 and TRBJ1-2; 10 bases are a match to TRBD1. The CDR3 contains 13 residues. Germline V CDR1 and CDR2: SGHDT, YYEEEE. Losses at the gene ends were 3 bases for V and 6 bases for J; bases not matched to a gene: 2. CDR3 amino acids: CASSSGTGDGYTF. The CDR3 DNA reads as TGTGCCAGCAGCTCCGGGACAGGGGATGGCTACACCTTC.

This chain joins TRBV4-1 and TRBJ2-6; 14 nucleotides match TRBD2. CDR1 is MGHRA, CDR2 YSYEKL, per germline. V lost 4 bases to trimming and J lost 2 bases; unmatched junction nucleotides: 10. CDR3 length: 20 amino acids. CDR3 region: CASSLNAGLAGGPGANVLTF. The CDR3 DNA reads as TGCGCCAGCAGCCTAAACGCCGGACTAGCGGGGGGTCCTGGGGCCAACGTCCTGACTTTC.

The rearrangement links TRBV24-1 to TRBJ1-5; possible D gene TRBD1, 6 bases. The V gene lost 3 bases and the J gene lost 2 bases, with 10 bases spanning the gap. The CDR3 spans 15 residues. Germline CDR1 KGHDR, CDR2 SFDVKD. CDR3 amino acids: CATSDHRVGNQPQHF. DNA for the CDR3: TGTGCCACCAGTGATCACAGGGTTGGCAATCAGCCCCAGCATTTT.

V gene TRBV11-2 combines with J gene TRBJ2-2, with 10 nucleotides matching TRBD2. CDR1 and CDR2 (germline): SGHAT, FQNNGV. V lost 4 bases to trimming and J lost 1 base; unmatched junction nucleotides: 3. This CDR3 has 16 amino acids. The CDR3 spells CASSSPSGGNTGELFF. The CDR3 DNA is TGTGCCAGCAGCTCCCCTAGCGGGGGGAACACCGGGGAGCTGTTTTTT.

The V call is TRBV19, the J call TRBJ2-1; D might be TRBD2 (6 bases). The germline V gene has CDR1 LNHDA and CDR2 SQIVND (reference sequence). This CDR3 region has 14 residues. With 1 base removed from V and 9 bases from J, the gap between germline ends came to 13 bases. The DNA for the CDR3 is TGTGCCAGTAGTATAGTCGCGGGAAGCAGTGAGCAGTTCTTC. Translation: CASSIVAGSSEQFF.

CDR3 region: CASSGGQNQPQHF. The CDR3 coding sequence is TGTGCCAGCAGCGGGGGACAGAATCAGCCCCAGCATTTT. V usage is TRBV5-4 and J usage is TRBJ1-5, with 7 bases fitting TRBD1. Trimming removed 4 bases from V and 4 bases from J; junction bases left unmatched: 2. The CDR3 extends over 13 amino acids. The germline CDR1 and CDR2 sequences are SGHNT and YYREEE (reference sequence).

The chain couples TRBV15 to TRBJ1-2, with TRBD1 matching over 7 bases. Germline V gene sequence: CDR1 LNHNV, CDR2 YYDKDF (reference sequence). The CDR3 length is 17 residues. J lost 8 bases, V lost 3 bases, and 18 bases had no gene match. CDR3 amino acids: CATSSPWAVGDRDGYTF. DNA of the CDR3: TGTGCCACCAGCAGCCCCTGGGCTGTAGGCGACAGGGACGGCTACACCTTC.

V usage is TRBV7-2 and J usage is TRBJ2-3; the D gene is possibly TRBD1 (5 bases). Germline CDR1 reads SGHTA; CDR2 reads FQGNSA. This CDR3 has 14 amino acids. V lost 5 bases and J lost 0, with 9 bases in between. The CDR3, as DNA: TGTGCCAGCAGCCCCCAGGGAAGCACAGATACGCAGTATTTT. This encodes CASSPQGSTDTQYF. The full variable domain, in which reference TRBV7-2 and TRBJ2-3 provide the parts outside the CDR3, is GAGVSQSPSNKVTEKGKDVELRCDPISGHTALYWYRQSLGQGLEFLIYFQGNSAPDKSGLPSDRFSAERTGGSVSTLTIQRTQQEDSAVYLCASSPQGSTDTQYFGPGTRLTVL.

A few counts support this clone. V and J are TRBV24-1 and TRBJ1-1; possibly TRBD1 for D (5 bases). The CDR3 runs to 12 residues. V was clipped by 4 bases and J by 8 bases, with 10 bases between them. CDR1 and CDR2 from the germline V gene are KGHDR and SFDVKD. CDR3 protein: CATSDRVGEAFF. The CDR3 nucleotides are TGTGCCACCAGTGACAGGGTTGGGGAAGCTTTCTTT.